This is a list of T cell receptor beta chains from one sample in a study of blood T cell repertoires in COVID-19. Data came from immunoSEQ multiplex PCR; TCRdb stores just in-frame clones and leaves some out. The repertoire holds about 130,000 clones, with 85% to 90% as singletons. Sequencing used peripheral blood. The receptors stem from an elderly man with active or convalescent COVID-19. CDR3s include the opening cysteine and the closing phenylalanine or tryptophan. Each record gives: clone size, V gene, J gene, D gene, CDR3 protein, CDR3 DNA. The D gene is left open where the match is weak. Size is stated for part of the rows, as once, few or many counts, or as a class when the clone is expanded.

.	TRBV7-2	TRBJ2-7	.	CASRDTATYEQYF	TGTGCCAGCAGGGACACCGCGACCTACGAGCAGTACTTC
.	TRBV9	TRBJ2-3	TRBD2	CASDFSGRDTDTQYF	TGTGCCAGCGATTTTAGCGGGAGAGACACAGATACGCAGTATTTT
.	TRBV7-9	TRBJ2-3	TRBD2	CASSLSTSGGWTGTDTQYF	TGTGCCAGCAGCTTAAGCACTAGCGGGGGTTGGACTGGCACAGATACGCAGTATTTT
few	TRBV5-1	TRBJ2-3	.	CASSSPQGSDTQYF	TGCGCCAGCAGCTCCCCCCAGGGCTCGGATACGCAGTATTTT
.	TRBV29-1	TRBJ2-7	TRBD1	CSAMTGSNYEQYF	TGCAGCGCAATGACAGGGTCCAACTACGAGCAGTACTTC
few	TRBV10-3	TRBJ1-2	TRBD1	CAISELDRGSYTF	TGTGCCATCAGTGAGCTAGACAGGGGAAGCTACACCTTC
.	TRBV18	TRBJ2-2	.	CASSPTGQSYTGELFF	TGTGCCAGCTCACCAACAGGACAGTCCTACACCGGGGAGCTGTTTTTT
.	TRBV5-1	TRBJ1-2	.	CASSLNPGNRYGYTF	TGCGCCAGCAGCCTAAATCCAGGGAATCGCTATGGCTACACCTTC
.	TRBV2	TRBJ1-5	.	CASRIGGDSNQPQHF	TGTGCCAGCAGGATAGGGGGGGATAGCAATCAGCCCCAGCATTTT
.	TRBV2	TRBJ1-1	TRBD1	CASSEPTGGRLNTEAFF	TGTGCCAGCAGTGAACCCACAGGGGGCCGTCTGAACACTGAAGCTTTCTTT
.	TRBV6-2/TRBV6-3	TRBJ2-7	TRBD2	CASSYRGAGGPSYEQYF	TGTGCCAGCAGTTACAGGGGAGCGGGAGGGCCCTCCTACGAGCAGTACTTC
.	TRBV28	TRBJ2-7	TRBD1	CASISTGTGSYEQYF	TGTGCCAGCATAAGCACCGGGACAGGGTCCTACGAGCAGTACTTC
.	TRBV19	TRBJ2-5	.	CASSRGRAGQETQYF	TGTGCCAGTAGTCGAGGCAGGGCTGGCCAAGAGACCCAGTACTTC
.	TRBV12-3/TRBV12-4	TRBJ1-1	.	CASTFGGNTEAFF	TGTGCCAGCACTTTTGGAGGGAACACTGAAGCTTTCTTT
.	TRBV4-2	TRBJ2-3	.	CASSRLAYSTDTQYF	TGTGCCAGCAGCCGGCTAGCTTATAGCACAGATACGCAGTATTTT
.	TRBV5-6	TRBJ1-2	.	CASSLSGGYTF	TGTGCCAGCAGCTTGAGCGGGGGCTACACCTTC
.	TRBV28	TRBJ2-2	.	CASSLGGGLDWGGELFF	TGTGCCAGCAGTTTGGGAGGGGGTCTCGATTGGGGCGGGGAGCTGTTTTTT
.	TRBV19	TRBJ1-1	TRBD1	CASSIDPPDRGSTPRF	TGTGCCAGTAGTATAGATCCTCCCGACAGGGGGTCCACTCCCCGATTT
.	TRBV15	TRBJ1-2	TRBD1	CATSRAGTGEYGYTF	TGTGCCACCAGCAGAGCGGGCACAGGGGAATATGGCTACACCTTC
once	TRBV7-2	TRBJ1-1	.	CASSLVVGSGNTEAFF	TGTGCCAGCAGCTTAGTAGTGGGATCGGGAAACACTGAAGCTTTCTTT
.	TRBV15	TRBJ2-5	.	CATSRENGETQYF	TGTGCCACCAGCAGAGAAAACGGGGAGACCCAGTACTTC
.	TRBV19	TRBJ1-2	.	CASSVLEGYGYTF	TGTGCCAGTAGCGTCTTAGAGGGCTATGGCTACACCTTC
.	TRBV9	TRBJ2-3	TRBD2	CASSAGLATDTQYF	TGTGCCAGCAGCGCGGGACTAGCCACAGATACGCAGTATTTT
.	TRBV4-3	TRBJ2-7	.	CASSLLLAGDYEQYF	TGCGCCAGCAGCCTACTTTTGGCAGGGGACTACGAGCAGTACTTC
.	TRBV7-2	TRBJ1-2	TRBD1	CASSGRQGAFGYTF	TGTGCCAGCAGCGGGAGACAGGGGGCTTTTGGCTACACCTTC
.	TRBV7-6	TRBJ2-2	.	CASSLLSYRPKGTGELFF	TGTGCCAGCAGCTTATTAAGTTACAGGCCCAAGGGCACCGGGGAGCTGTTTTTT
.	TRBV2	TRBJ2-5	.	CASREYSETQYF	TGTGCCAGCAGAGAGTACTCGGAGACCCAGTACTTC
.	TRBV25-1	TRBJ2-7	.	CASIPLRPLQGGKYEQYF	TGTGCCAGCATTCCCCTCCGGCCCTTACAGGGGGGGAAGTACGAGCAGTACTTC
.	TRBV5-4	TRBJ2-1	TRBD1	CASSLEGQGALPFF	TGTGCCAGCAGCTTGGAGGGACAGGGGGCCCTTCCGTTCTTC
.	TRBV24-1	TRBJ2-5	TRBD2	CATSEWTSGTWYQEAQYF	TGTGCCACCAGTGAGTGGACTAGCGGAACTTGGTACCAAGAGGCCCAGTACTTC
.	TRBV15	TRBJ1-5	.	CATSRDGEYSNQPQHF	TGTGCCACCAGCAGAGATGGGGAGTATAGCAATCAGCCCCAGCATTTT
.	TRBV11-1	TRBJ1-2	TRBD1	CASSSNRGSYGYTF	TGTGCCAGCAGCTCCAACAGGGGGAGTTATGGCTACACCTTC
.	TRBV5-1	TRBJ1-2	TRBD1	CASSRQGDYGYTF	TGCGCCAGCAGCCGACAGGGGGACTATGGCTACACCTTC
once	TRBV10-3	TRBJ2-4	TRBD1	CAISAGTGVTGKNIQYF	TGTGCCATCAGTGCCGGGACAGGGGTTACAGGCAAAAACATTCAGTACTTC
.	TRBV18	TRBJ2-1	.	CASSPSSHEQFF	TGTGCCAGCTCACCATCATCCCATGAGCAGTTCTTC
.	TRBV7-3	TRBJ2-2	TRBD2	CASSLNGGSLGTGELFF	TGTGCCAGCAGCCTAAATGGCGGGAGCCTAGGGACCGGGGAGCTGTTTTTT
once	TRBV15	TRBJ1-5	TRBD1	CATSRETGGGNQPQHF	TGTGCCACCAGCAGAGAGACAGGGGGCGGCAATCAGCCCCAGCATTTT
.	TRBV9	TRBJ2-1	TRBD2	CASSGLAGGPYEQFF	TGTGCCAGCAGCGGCTTAGCGGGAGGGCCTTATGAGCAGTTCTTC
.	TRBV6-6	TRBJ2-3	.	CASSYPSGTDTQYF	TGTGCCAGCAGTTACCCTAGCGGCACAGATACGCAGTATTTT
.	TRBV13	TRBJ1-4	.	CASSLGVREEKLFF	TGTGCCAGCAGCTTAGGTGTCCGGGAGGAAAAACTGTTTTTT
.	TRBV28	TRBJ2-2	.	CASSSPGTRGELFF	TGTGCCAGCAGTTCACCCGGGACACGCGGGGAGCTGTTTTTT
.	TRBV7-9	TRBJ1-1	TRBD1	CASSHGQGPNTEAFF	TGTGCCAGCAGCCACGGACAGGGGCCGAACACTGAAGCTTTCTTT
.	TRBV28	TRBJ2-2	.	CASSISTITGELFF	TGTGCCAGCAGTATTTCTACGATCACCGGGGAGCTGTTTTTT
.	TRBV27	TRBJ2-5	TRBD1	CASSLWAPTGGYQETQYF	TGTGCCAGCAGTTTATGGGCCCCGACAGGGGGGTACCAAGAGACCCAGTACTTC
.	TRBV15	TRBJ2-7	.	CATSRGANSDEQYF	TGTGCCACCAGCAGAGGTGCGAACTCGGACGAGCAGTACTTC
.	TRBV19	TRBJ2-1	TRBD2	CASTYRLAGGRNEQFF	TGTGCCAGTACCTATAGACTAGCGGGGGGACGCAATGAGCAGTTCTTC
.	TRBV6-2/TRBV6-3	TRBJ2-5	TRBD2	CASSYPVGLAPKETQYF	TGTGCCAGCAGTTACCCCGTGGGACTAGCGCCAAAAGAGACCCAGTACTTC
.	TRBV29-1	TRBJ1-1	.	CSVSTANTEAFF	TGCAGCGTTTCGACAGCGAACACTGAAGCTTTCTTT
.	TRBV4-3	TRBJ2-3	.	CASSQEVRVDTQYF	TGCGCCAGCAGCCAAGAGGTCCGGGTAGATACGCAGTATTTT
.	TRBV2	TRBJ1-4	.	CASSQNAGSVGEKLFF	TGTGCCAGCAGCCAGAATGCCGGGTCCGTAGGAGAAAAACTGTTTTTT
few	TRBV29-1	TRBJ1-1	TRBD1	CSVGQGSAEAFF	TGCAGCGTTGGACAGGGGAGCGCTGAAGCTTTCTTT
.	TRBV6-4	TRBJ2-3	TRBD2	CASRLAGTDTQYF	TGTGCCAGCAGGCTAGCGGGAACAGATACGCAGTATTTT